The 23 T cell receptor beta chains presented below share a single source sample, sequenced in a study of blood T cell repertoires in COVID-19. TCRdb's table, derived via immunoSEQ multiplex PCR, lists solely in-frame clones and lacks some. The sample yields over 140,000 clones, over 60% seen once. The sequenced sample consisted of PBMCs or T cells enriched from blood (not recorded which). These TCRs come from a woman in her forties or fifties who had recovered from COVID-19.

The chain links TRBV5-4 to TRBJ2-1, with 14 bases lining up with TRBD2. J lost 8 bases, V lost 4 bases, and 8 bases had no gene match. Germline-derived CDR1 and CDR2 are SGHNT and YYREEE (reference sequence). This CDR3 is 16 amino acids long. CDR3 sequence: CASSRGGLAGVYEQFF. The DNA of the CDR3 is TGTGCCAGCAGCCGAGGGGGACTAGCGGGAGTTTATGAGCAGTTCTTC. Full variable domain (missing parts from reference TRBV5-4 and TRBJ2-1): ETGVTQSPTHLIKTRGQQVTLRCSSQSGHNTVSWYQQALGQGPQFIFQYYREEENGRGNFPPRFSGLQFPNYSSELNVNALELDDSALYLCASSRGGLAGVYEQFFGPGTRLTVL.

The chain recombines TRBV27 with TRBJ2-7; 7 bases line up with TRBD2. There are 14 residues in the CDR3. The germline V gene has CDR1 MNHEY and CDR2 SMNVEV (reference sequence). V gave up 2 bases and J gave up 6 bases; unmatched junction bases: 7. The CDR3 nucleotides read TGTGCCAGCAGTTTAATGGCGGGAGTTCCCGAGCAGTACTTC. As protein: CASSLMAGVPEQYF.

V gene TRBV28 combines with J gene TRBJ1-1, with unresolved D. The CDR3 runs 13 residues. Looked up from germline, CDR1 is MDHEN and CDR2 is SYDVKM. V dropped 3 bases and J dropped 5 bases, with 10 bases sitting between them. The CDR3 nucleotides read TGTGCCAGCAGTTTCGAGGGATATACTGAAGCTTTCTTT. Translation: CASSFEGYTEAFF.

V usage is TRBV5-1 and J usage is TRBJ1-1; D unclear. This CDR3 has 14 residues. V was pared by 0 bases and J by 11 bases, with 17 bases between. Germline lookup yields CDR1 SGHRS and CDR2 YFSETQ. As DNA, the CDR3 is TGCGCCAGCAGCTTGGACCCCGGGAGGGTGGTCGCTTTCTTT. Protein sequence: CASSLDPGRVVAFF.

V is TRBV5-6 and J is TRBJ1-1, with D tentatively TRBD1 (5 bases). This CDR3 spans 14 amino acids. Trimming left V 1 base short and J 4 bases short, with 11 bases between. Germline CDR1 reads SGHDT; CDR2 reads YYEEEE. CDR3 DNA: TGTGCCAGCAGCTTGTTGGGGCCGGGCACTGAAGCTTTCTTT. Translating it yields CASSLLGPGTEAFF.

The gene calls are TRBV9 and TRBJ2-1; TRBD2 aligns across 7 bases. Losses at the gene ends were 1 base for V and 5 bases for J; bases not matched to a gene: 12. The V gene's germline CDR1 is SGDLS and CDR2 YYNGEE. The CDR3 covers 17 residues. DNA for the CDR3: TGTGCCAGCAGCGTATTTCACACCGGGGGGAGCCACAATGAGCAGTTCTTC. Residues: CASSVFHTGGSHNEQFF. Full variable domain (outside the CDR3, taken from reference TRBV9 and TRBJ2-1): DSGVTQTPKHLITATGQRVTLRCSPRSGDLSVYWYQQSLDQGLQFLIQYYNGEERAKGNILERFSAQQFPDLHSELNLSSLELGDSALYFCASSVFHTGGSHNEQFFGPGTRLTVL.

This clone has ten or more counts. This chain uses TRBV27 with TRBJ2-2; 13 nucleotides agree with TRBD2. The CDR3 spans 15 residues. Trimming cost V 8 bases and J 7 bases; bases outside gene matches: 7. Germline CDR1 reads MNHEY; CDR2 reads SMNVEV (reference sequence). The CDR3 protein is CASSGLAGEVGELFF. DNA of the CDR3: TGTGCCAGCTCCGGACTAGCGGGAGAGGTCGGGGAGCTGTTTTTT.

This sequence joins TRBV19 and TRBJ2-7, with 12 nucleotides matching TRBD2. The CDR3 runs 15 residues. V trimming: 5 bases; J trimming: 3 bases; junction bases outside the gene matches: 5. Germline V gene lookup returns CDR1 LNHDA and CDR2 SQIVND (reference sequence). In DNA form, the CDR3 reads TGTGCCAGTAGTCGACTAGCGGGAGACCGCTACGAGCAGTACTTC. Residues: CASSRLAGDRYEQYF.

The CDR3 nucleotides are TGTGCCAGCAGGTTAAGCCCCGCCGCGGCGGGAAACTACGAGCAGTACTTC. The encoded protein is CASRLSPAAAGNYEQYF. The chain recombines TRBV7-9 with TRBJ2-7, with D tentatively TRBD2 (6 bases). This CDR3 comprises 17 residues. V lost 6 bases, J lost 3 bases, and 24 bases lay in between. Germline assignment: CDR1 SEHNR and CDR2 FQNEAQ (reference sequence).

The chain employs TRBV6-5 and TRBJ2-3; D gene unclear. V gave up 4 bases and J gave up 2 bases, with 10 bases separating them. The V gene's germline CDR1 is MNHEY and CDR2 SVGAGI. The CDR3 has 14 amino acids. CDR3: CASSFGSSTDTQYF. The CDR3 DNA reads as TGTGCCAGCAGTTTCGGGTCGTCCACAGATACGCAGTATTTT.

The chain employs TRBV2 and TRBJ1-2, with a weak D call TRBD1 (6 bases). This CDR3 contains 17 residues. Germline V gives CDR1 SNHLY, CDR2 FYNNEI. V lost 0 bases to trimming and J lost 5 bases, with 19 bases between them. The CDR3 DNA follows: TGTGCCAGCAGTGAAGCAATAGGACAGCTCCAACTTTATGGCTACACCTTC. This codes for CASSEAIGQLQLYGYTF.

In its sample, this clone was seen many times. This sequence joins TRBV9 and TRBJ1-1; D not resolved. This CDR3 spans 14 amino acids. Germline CDR1 is SGDLS and CDR2 is YYNGEE. Trimming left V 0 bases short and J 1 base short, with 7 bases between. The CDR3 is CASSVESSNTEAFF. CDR3 DNA: TGTGCCAGCAGCGTAGAATCATCGAACACTGAAGCTTTCTTT.

The V and J genes are TRBV12-3 or TRBV12-4 and TRBJ2-5, with D unclear. V lost 6 bases and J 4 bases, leaving 6 bases between the germline ends. The CDR3 has 11 residues. The DNA for the CDR3 is TGTGCCAGCAGCCCTCGAGAGACCCAGTACTTC. Amino acids: CASSPRETQYF.

This clone was counted only a few times. The rearrangement links TRBV5-6 to TRBJ1-1, with D perhaps TRBD1 (6 bases). The germline gives CDR1 SGHDT, CDR2 YYEEEE. The CDR3 length is 17 residues. The germline V and J ends were trimmed by 2 bases and 0 bases, with 17 bases remaining between them. The CDR3 sequence is CASSFRLGQSLNTEAFF. CDR3 bases: TGTGCCAGCAGCTTCCGCCTAGGACAGAGTTTGAACACTGAAGCTTTCTTT.

The CDR3 reads CASRWQGRVGGYTF. The CDR3 DNA reads as TGTGCCAGCAGGTGGCAGGGGCGAGTCGGCGGCTACACCTTC. The V and J genes are TRBV6-5 and TRBJ1-2; the D gene is possibly TRBD1 (6 bases). V was clipped by 6 bases and J by 8 bases, with 19 bases between them. Per germline, CDR1 MNHEY and CDR2 SVGAGI. The CDR3 contains 14 residues.

This chain joins TRBV5-1 and TRBJ1-1, with 12 positions matching TRBD1. Trimming at V came to 4 bases and at J to 1 base, leaving 5 bases not matched to a gene. The CDR3 consists of 16 residues. The germline gives CDR1 SGHRS, CDR2 YFSETQ. CDR3 loop: CASSMGQGARNTEAFF. DNA for the CDR3: TGCGCCAGCAGCATGGGACAGGGGGCCCGGAACACTGAAGCTTTCTTT.

This chain uses TRBV5-1 with TRBJ1-6, with TRBD1 matching over 7 bases. CDR1 and CDR2 from the germline V gene are SGHRS and YFSETQ. Trimming removed 1 base from V and 6 bases from J; junction bases left unmatched: 16. The CDR3 runs 19 residues. The CDR3 DNA sequence: TGCGCCAGCAGCTTGACCGGGACAGCGTTCGAGGTGGGTAATTCACCCCTCCACTTT. It is translated as CASSLTGTAFEVGNSPLHF.

This clone was detected only once. The V gene is TRBV27, the J gene TRBJ1-6; 8 nucleotides line up with TRBD1. Germline trimming cut 4 bases from V and 1 base from J; bases unmatched to any gene: 9. The CDR3 extends over 18 amino acids. CDR1 and CDR2 from the germline V gene are MNHEY and SMNVEV (reference sequence). DNA for the CDR3: TGTGCCAGCAGTTCCGGGACAGGCAGGGGGTCCTATAATTCACCCCTCCACTTT. It is translated as CASSSGTGRGSYNSPLHF.

V gene TRBV3-1 (or the pseudogene TRBV3-2) combines with J gene TRBJ2-1, with 11 bases aligning to TRBD2. The J segment lost 8 bases and the V segment lost 1 base, leaving 4 bases of the junction unmatched. Germline values: CDR1 LGHDT, CDR2 YNNKEL (reference sequence). This CDR3 spans 15 amino acids. The CDR3 is CASSQVSGGADEQFF. The CDR3 coding sequence is TGTGCCAGCAGCCAAGTTAGCGGGGGGGCTGATGAGCAGTTCTTC.

This chain links TRBV27 with TRBJ1-5; maybe TRBD1 (5 bases). The CDR3 is made up of 15 amino acids. V was pared by 5 bases and J by 1 base, with 12 bases between. Germline CDR1 MNHEY, CDR2 SMNVEV (reference sequence). CDR3 loop: CASSTGVGSNQPQHF. The CDR3 nucleotides read TGTGCCAGCAGTACGGGGGTCGGGAGCAATCAGCCCCAGCATTTT.

V usage is TRBV19 and J usage is TRBJ2-5; 10 bases line up with TRBD1. After removal of 3 bases from V and 3 bases from J, the junction contained 4 bases not matched to a gene. Germline assignment: CDR1 LNHDA and CDR2 SQIVND (reference sequence). The CDR3 length is 15 residues. CDR3 region: CASSMRDRGEETQYF. The CDR3 bases are TGTGCCAGTAGTATGCGGGACAGGGGAGAAGAGACCCAGTACTTC.

This clone was seen a few times. The same CDR3 also results from other DNA sequences found in this sample. This chain connects TRBV28 to TRBJ2-2; 7 bases match TRBD1. Germline V CDR1 and CDR2: MDHEN, SYDVKM. The CDR3 is 15 residues long. Trimming took 2 bases from V and 4 from J; bases not matched to a gene: 4. The CDR3 DNA reads TGTGCCAGCAGTTTAGAGGGGGCCGGCACCGGGGAGCTGTTTTTT. It codes for CASSLEGAGTGELFF. The complete variable domain, with remaining parts taken from reference TRBV28 and TRBJ2-2, reads DVKVTQSSRYLVKRTGEKVFLECVQDMDHENMFWYRQDPGLGLRLIYFSYDVKMKEKGDIPEGYSVSREKKERFSLILESASTNQTSMYLCASSLEGAGTGELFFGEGSRLTVL.

The rearrangement links TRBV5-4 to TRBJ1-4, with a tentative D call TRBD1 (6 bases). CDR1 SGHNT and CDR2 YYREEE come from the germline V gene (reference sequence). V was cut by 0 bases and J by 7 bases, with 10 bases left in between. CDR3 length: 14 residues. CDR3 in DNA: TGTGCCAGCAGCTTGGACAGGGCGGTTGAAAAACTGTTTTTT. It is translated as CASSLDRAVEKLFF.